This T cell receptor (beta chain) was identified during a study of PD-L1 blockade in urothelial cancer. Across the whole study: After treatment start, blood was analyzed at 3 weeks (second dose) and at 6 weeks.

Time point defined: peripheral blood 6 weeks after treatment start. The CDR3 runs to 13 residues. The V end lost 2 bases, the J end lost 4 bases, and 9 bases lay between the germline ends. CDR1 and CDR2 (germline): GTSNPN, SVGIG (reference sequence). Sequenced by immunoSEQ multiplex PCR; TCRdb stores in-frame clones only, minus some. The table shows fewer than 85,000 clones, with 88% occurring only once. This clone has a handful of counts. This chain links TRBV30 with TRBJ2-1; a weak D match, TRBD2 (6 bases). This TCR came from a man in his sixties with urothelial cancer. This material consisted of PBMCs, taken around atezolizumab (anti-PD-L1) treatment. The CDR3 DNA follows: TGTGCCTGGAGTCGACTAGAATACAATGAGCAGTTCTTC. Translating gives CAWSRLEYNEQFF.